The 23 T cell receptor beta chains below were found in one sample sequenced in a study of radiation and T cells in renal cell carcinoma. Profiling relied on immunoSEQ multiplex PCR, and the TCRdb table lists in-frame clones only, not all of them. The table records roughly 9,300 clones, roughly 59% of them present only once. Treatment of the sample: 15 Gy SBRT to primary tumor, nephrectomy 4 weeks later. Sequencing was performed on tumor tissue, taken from a patient whose treatment included radiotherapy and nephrectomy. The receptors were sampled from a woman between 45 and 65 years old with renal cell carcinoma.

The chain uses TRBV25-1 and TRBJ2-5, with D possibly matching TRBD1 (6 bases). The CDR3 loop spans 15 amino acids. The germline V gene has CDR1 MGHDK and CDR2 SYGVNS. V lost 5 bases, J lost 0 bases, and 13 bases lay in between. The CDR3 here is CASSTYRDNQETQYF. In DNA form, the CDR3 reads TGTGCCAGCAGTACCTACCGGGACAACCAAGAGACCCAGTACTTC.

The chain recombines TRBV5-4 with TRBJ2-5, with 14 bases identical to TRBD2. There are 17 residues in the CDR3. V was pared by 0 bases and J by 6 bases, with 7 bases of the junction left unmatched. Per the germline V gene, CDR1 is SGHNT and CDR2 is YYREEE (reference sequence). CDR3 in DNA: TGTGCCAGCAGCTTGGGGGGGACTAGCGGGAGTTGGAAGACCCAGTACTTC. This translates into CASSLGGTSGSWKTQYF.

A few counts support this clone. The chain has TRBV6-6 and TRBJ1-2, with 7 bases lining up with TRBD1. This CDR3 region has 16 residues. Per germline, CDR1 MNHNY and CDR2 SVGAGI (reference sequence). The V and J ends lost 2 bases and 3 bases, in that order; junction bases with no gene match: 9. The CDR3 DNA reads TGTGCCAGCAGTTACCTTAGACAGGGCTCCGACTATGGCTACACCTTC. Residues: CASSYLRQGSDYGYTF.

The rearrangement uses TRBV5-5 and TRBJ2-7; D uncertain. The V gene lost 0 bases and the J gene lost 2 bases, with 9 bases spanning the gap. The CDR3 is made up of 14 amino acids. From germline, CDR1 is SGHKS and CDR2 YYEKEE (reference sequence). In DNA form, the CDR3 reads TGTGCCAGCAGCTTGGGGACCCCCGCCTACGAGCAGTACTTC. This encodes CASSLGTPAYEQYF. Full variable domain (remainder filled in from reference TRBV5-5 and TRBJ2-7): DAGVTQSPTHLIKTRGQQVTLRCSPISGHKSVSWYQQVLGQGPQFIFQYYEKEERGRGNFPDRFSARQFPNYSSELNVNALLLGDSALYLCASSLGTPAYEQYFGPGTRLTVT.

This clone occurred a few times. The chain is built from TRBV2 and TRBJ2-5; D remains ambiguous. Germline CDR1 SNHLY, CDR2 FYNNEI. V lost 4 bases, J lost 4 bases, and 10 bases lay in between. The CDR3 totals 13 residues. In DNA, the CDR3 is TGTGCCAGCAGTGGGAACGGTCGAGAGACCCAGTACTTC. Protein: CASSGNGRETQYF.

V is TRBV19 and J is TRBJ1-2; a possible D gene is TRBD1 (6 bases). The length of the CDR3 is 12 residues. V was pared by 4 bases and J by 13 bases, with 16 bases between. Germline CDR1 and CDR2: LNHDA and SQIVND (reference sequence). For the CDR3, the DNA is TGTGCCAGTAGTACCCAAACAGGGAGGATCACCTTC. Amino acids: CASSTQTGRITF.

The rearrangement joins TRBV19 to TRBJ1-6; no reliable D call. This CDR3 is 15 amino acids long. Germline V gene sequence: CDR1 LNHDA, CDR2 SQIVND (reference sequence). Trimming took 3 bases from V and 7 from J, leaving 13 bases between them. The CDR3 spells CASSIGRTWNSPLHF. The CDR3 bases are TGTGCCAGTAGTATTGGCAGGACCTGGAATTCACCCCTCCACTTT. Full variable domain (rest looked up from reference TRBV19 and TRBJ1-6): DGGITQSPKYLFRKEGQNVTLSCEQNLNHDAMYWYRQDPGQGLRLIYYSQIVNDFQKGDIAEGYSVSREKKESFPLTVTSAQKNPTAFYLCASSIGRTWNSPLHFGNGTRLTVT.

This chain joins TRBV7-8 and TRBJ2-7; D may be TRBD2 (5 bases). Germline V gives CDR1 SGHVS, CDR2 FQNEAQ. The CDR3 loop spans 14 amino acids. The germline V and J ends were trimmed by 2 bases and 2 bases, with 10 bases remaining between them. CDR3 DNA: TGTGCCAGCAGCTTATCTTTCGGGACCTACGAGCAGTACTTC. Translating it yields CASSLSFGTYEQYF.

Sample share makes this clone medium-sized. V is TRBV28 and J is TRBJ2-5; TRBD2 agrees at 8 bases. Germline assignment: CDR1 MDHEN and CDR2 SYDVKM. Trimming at V came to 2 bases and at J to 5 bases, leaving 10 bases not matched to a gene. The CDR3 totals 16 residues. The CDR3 reads CASSLGDAGGVETQYF. In nucleotides, the CDR3 is TGTGCCAGCAGTTTAGGGGATGCGGGGGGTGTGGAGACCCAGTACTTC.

The genes are TRBV27 and TRBJ1-1; 7 nucleotides agree with TRBD1. J lost 1 base, V lost 5 bases, and 4 bases had no gene match. The CDR3 has 14 residues. Germline CDR1 is MNHEY and CDR2 is SMNVEV (reference sequence). The CDR3 DNA reads TGTGCCAGCAGTCCAGGGACAGCGAACACTGAAGCTTTCTTT. It translates to CASSPGTANTEAFF.

The chain uses TRBV25-1 and TRBJ2-5, with 8 bases fitting TRBD2. Germline CDR1 is MGHDK and CDR2 is SYGVNS. The CDR3 spans 15 residues. The trim removed 3 bases at V and 5 bases at J, leaving 8 bases unmatched. The CDR3 DNA reads as TGTGCCAGCAGTGATACGGGAGGGCCGCTTGAGACCCAGTACTTC. It specifies CASSDTGGPLETQYF. The whole variable domain, remainder taken from reference TRBV25-1 and TRBJ2-5, is EADIYQTPRYLVIGTGKKITLECSQTMGHDKMYWYQQDPGMELHLIHYSYGVNSTEKGDLSSESTVSRIRTEHFPLTLESARPSHTSQYLCASSDTGGPLETQYFGPGTRLLVL.

The rearrangement links TRBV11-3 to TRBJ1-1; the D is unclear. Trimming shortened V by 2 bases and J by 1 base, and 8 bases separated the two germline ends. Per the germline V gene, CDR1 is SGHNT and CDR2 is YENEEA. This CDR3 has 14 residues. The CDR3 here is CASSLRQGNTEAFF. CDR3 bases: TGTGCCAGCAGCTTAAGGCAAGGGAACACTGAAGCTTTCTTT.

V gene TRBV19 combines with J gene TRBJ2-6; possible D gene TRBD1, 6 bases. The V end was cut by 3 bases, the J end by 5 bases, with 11 bases between. The CDR3 consists of 15 residues. The V gene's germline CDR1 is LNHDA and CDR2 SQIVND (reference sequence). CDR3 in amino acids: CASSIWTARANVLTF. For the CDR3, the DNA is TGTGCCAGTAGTATCTGGACAGCAAGGGCCAACGTCCTGACTTTC.

This clone was detected a few times. The chain employs TRBV2 and TRBJ1-4; D ambiguous. The CDR3 length is 14 residues. The V end was cut by 11 bases, the J end by 5 bases, with 18 bases between. Looked up from germline, CDR1 is SNHLY and CDR2 is FYNNEI. The chain's CDR3 is CAGAYGRENEKLFF. CDR3 DNA: TGTGCCGGAGCCTACGGACGGGAGAATGAAAAACTGTTTTTT.

The rearrangement joins TRBV2 to TRBJ1-1; 7 nucleotides agree with TRBD1. Germline V gives CDR1 SNHLY, CDR2 FYNNEI. This CDR3 has 12 amino acids. J gave up 4 bases and V 7 bases, and 3 bases lay outside the gene matches. This chain's CDR3 is CASTAGGTEAFF. The CDR3 nucleotides read TGTGCCAGCACCGCAGGGGGCACTGAAGCTTTCTTT.

The chain carries TRBV21-1 and TRBJ2-3; the tabulated D call, TRBD2, remains unverified against the DNA. TRBV21-1 is noted as a pseudogene. CDR3 length: 16 residues. CDR3 coding DNA: TGTGCCAGCAGCAAAGAAGCGGGGGCCCCCGGGGATACGCAGTATTTT. Translating it yields CASSKEAGAPGDTQYF.

The CDR3 sequence: CASRETGVGQPQHF. CDR3 in DNA: TGTGCCAGTAGAGAGACAGGGGTCGGGCAGCCCCAGCATTTT. The chain uses TRBV19 and TRBJ1-5, with 8 bases that match TRBD1. This CDR3 region has 14 residues. V lost 6 bases to trimming and J lost 7 bases; unmatched junction nucleotides: 8. CDR1 is LNHDA, CDR2 SQIVND, per germline (reference sequence). Supplemented by reference TRBV19 and TRBJ1-5, the full variable domain reads DGGITQSPKYLFRKEGQNVTLSCEQNLNHDAMYWYRQDPGQGLRLIYYSQIVNDFQKGDIAEGYSVSREKKESFPLTVTSAQKNPTAFYLCASRETGVGQPQHFGDGTRLSIL.

The chain is built from TRBV4-3 and TRBJ2-7; TRBD1 agrees at 7 bases. Germline V gives CDR1 LGHNA, CDR2 YSLEER. After removal of 5 bases from V and 6 bases from J, the junction contained 4 bases not matched to a gene. This CDR3 has 12 amino acids. CDR3 region: CASSDTGAEQYF. The CDR3 nucleotides are TGCGCCAGCAGCGATACAGGGGCCGAGCAGTACTTC.

The V and J genes are TRBV6-5 and TRBJ1-1; D remains unclear. This CDR3 has 12 residues. CDR1 is MNHEY, CDR2 SVGAGI, per germline. Trimming pared 6 bases from V and 8 bases from J, leaving 13 bases between. As DNA, the CDR3 is TGTGCCAGCAGCCCTACTTGGAAAGAAGCTTTCTTT. As protein: CASSPTWKEAFF.

This CDR3 is CATRTGGTTGELFF. The CDR3 bases are TGTGCCACACGGACAGGGGGTACAACCGGGGAGCTGTTTTTT. This chain connects TRBV6-1 to TRBJ2-2; 10 bases are a match to TRBD1. V gave up 10 bases and J gave up 5 bases; unmatched junction bases: 7. Germline assignment: CDR1 MNHNS and CDR2 SASEGT. The CDR3 is made up of 14 amino acids.

This chain links TRBV10-1 with TRBJ1-6; the match to TRBD1 covers 7 bases. This CDR3 has 13 amino acids. Germline CDR1 reads WNHNN; CDR2 reads SYGVQD (reference sequence). Trimming at V came to 4 bases and at J to 9 bases, leaving 3 bases not matched to a gene. The CDR3 spells CASSAYRGSPLHF. DNA of the CDR3: TGCGCCAGCAGTGCCTACAGGGGTTCACCCCTCCACTTT.

This clone was seen a few times. Here the CDR3 reads CASSLQGYSNQPQHF. The CDR3 bases are TGTGCCAGCAGTTTACAGGGATATAGCAATCAGCCCCAGCATTTT. The chain employs TRBV28 and TRBJ1-5; D perhaps matches TRBD1 (5 bases). Germline V gene lookup returns CDR1 MDHEN and CDR2 SYDVKM. V was clipped by 2 bases and J by 0 bases, with 8 bases between them. The CDR3 length is 15 residues.

The chain recombines TRBV27 with TRBJ2-1; no reliable D call. This CDR3 is 14 amino acids long. Per the germline V gene, CDR1 is MNHEY and CDR2 is SMNVEV (reference sequence). Trimming stripped 3 bases from V and 4 bases from J, with 10 bases between. CDR3 nucleotide sequence: TGTGCCAGCAGTTTGAACAGAATTTACAATGAGCAGTTCTTC. Its translation: CASSLNRIYNEQFF.